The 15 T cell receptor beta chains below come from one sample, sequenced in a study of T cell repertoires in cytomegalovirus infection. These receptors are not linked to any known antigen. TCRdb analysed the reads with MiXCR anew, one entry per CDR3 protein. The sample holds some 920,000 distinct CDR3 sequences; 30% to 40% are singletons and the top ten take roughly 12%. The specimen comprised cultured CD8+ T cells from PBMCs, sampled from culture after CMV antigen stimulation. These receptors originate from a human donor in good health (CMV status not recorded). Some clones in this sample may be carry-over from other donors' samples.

CDR3 amino acids: CASSHDLSEQFF. CDR3 DNA: TGCGCCAGCAGCCATGATCTTAGTGAGCAGTTCTTC. This sequence joins TRBV4-1 and TRBJ2-1, with D unresolved. This CDR3 is 12 amino acids long. V gave up 3 bases and J gave up 9 bases, with 9 bases separating them. The germline V gene has CDR1 MGHRA and CDR2 YSYEKL.

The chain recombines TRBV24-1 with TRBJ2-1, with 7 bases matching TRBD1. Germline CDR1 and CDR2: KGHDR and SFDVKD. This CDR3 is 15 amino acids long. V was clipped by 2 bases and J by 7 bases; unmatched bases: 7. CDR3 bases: TGTGCCACCAGTGATTCGGCGACAGGGTCAAATGAGCAGTTCTTC. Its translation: CATSDSATGSNEQFF.

The CDR3 loop reads CASSLGSATSNQPQHF. In DNA, the CDR3 is TGTGCCAGCAGCTTAGGGTCCGCTACCAGCAATCAGCCCCAGCATTTT. The rearrangement uses TRBV7-9 and TRBJ1-5; D gene ambiguous. Trimming pared 1 base from V and 1 base from J, leaving 11 bases between. The CDR3 is 16 amino acids. Germline-derived CDR1 and CDR2 are SEHNR and FQNEAQ (reference sequence).

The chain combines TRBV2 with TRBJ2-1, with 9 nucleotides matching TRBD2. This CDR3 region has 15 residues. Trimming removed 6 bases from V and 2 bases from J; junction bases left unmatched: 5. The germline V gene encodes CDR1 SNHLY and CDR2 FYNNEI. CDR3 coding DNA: TGTGCCAGCAGCGACCGCGGGGGGGCCTACAATGAGCAGTTCTTC. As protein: CASSDRGGAYNEQFF.

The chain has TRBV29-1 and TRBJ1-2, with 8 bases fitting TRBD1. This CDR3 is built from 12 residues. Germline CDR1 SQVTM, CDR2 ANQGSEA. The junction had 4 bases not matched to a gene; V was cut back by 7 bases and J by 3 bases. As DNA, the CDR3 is TGCAGCGCCCTACAGGGGGACTATGGCTACACCTTC. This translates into CSALQGDYGYTF.

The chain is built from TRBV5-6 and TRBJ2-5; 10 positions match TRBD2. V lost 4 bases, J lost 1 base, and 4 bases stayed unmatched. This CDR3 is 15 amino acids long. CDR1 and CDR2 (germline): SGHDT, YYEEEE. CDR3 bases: TGTGCCAGCAGCGGAGGACTAGCGGCCCAAGAGACCCAGTACTTC. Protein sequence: CASSGGLAAQETQYF.

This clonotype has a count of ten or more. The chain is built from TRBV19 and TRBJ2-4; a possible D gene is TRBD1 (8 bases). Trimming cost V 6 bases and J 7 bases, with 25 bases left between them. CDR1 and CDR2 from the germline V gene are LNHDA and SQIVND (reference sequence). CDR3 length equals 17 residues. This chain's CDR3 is CASSLPRQGRVRNIQYF. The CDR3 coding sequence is TGTGCCAGTAGCCTCCCACGACAGGGGAGGGTTCGGAACATTCAGTACTTC.

In nucleotides, the CDR3 is TGTGCCAGCAAACGGGGACAGACGAACACCGGGGAGCTGTTTTTT. The encoded protein is CASKRGQTNTGELFF. The gene calls are TRBV7-6 and TRBJ2-2; 7 bases match TRBD1. CDR3 length: 15 residues. V lost 7 bases and J lost 0; bases outside the gene matches: 5. Germline CDR1 is SGHVS and CDR2 is FNYEAQ.

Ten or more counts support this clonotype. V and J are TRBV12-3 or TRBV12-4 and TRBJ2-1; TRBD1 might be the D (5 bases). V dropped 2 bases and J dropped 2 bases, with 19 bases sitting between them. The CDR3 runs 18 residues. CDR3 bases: TGTGCCAGCAGTTTAAGGCAGGGAAGTGACCCCCCCTACAATGAGCAGTTCTTC. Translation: CASSLRQGSDPPYNEQFF.

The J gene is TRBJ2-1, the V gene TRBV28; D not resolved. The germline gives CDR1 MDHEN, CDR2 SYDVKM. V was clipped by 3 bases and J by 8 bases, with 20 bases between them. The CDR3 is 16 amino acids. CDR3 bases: TGTGCCAGCAGTTTTGATTTCTACGCCTACCCGGATGAGCAGTTCTTC. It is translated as CASSFDFYAYPDEQFF. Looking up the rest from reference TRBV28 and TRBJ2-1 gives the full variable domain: DVKVTQSSRYLVKRTGEKVFLECVQDMDHENMFWYRQDPGLGLRLIYFSYDVKMKEKGDIPEGYSVSREKKERFSLILESASTNQTSMYLCASSFDFYAYPDEQFFGPGTRLTVL.

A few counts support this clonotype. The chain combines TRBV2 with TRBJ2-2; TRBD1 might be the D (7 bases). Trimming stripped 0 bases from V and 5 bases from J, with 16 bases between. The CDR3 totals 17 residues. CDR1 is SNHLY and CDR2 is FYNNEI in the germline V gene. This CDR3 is CASSEARKGAGTGELFF. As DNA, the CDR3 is TGTGCCAGCAGTGAAGCGAGAAAGGGGGCGGGAACCGGGGAGCTGTTTTTT.

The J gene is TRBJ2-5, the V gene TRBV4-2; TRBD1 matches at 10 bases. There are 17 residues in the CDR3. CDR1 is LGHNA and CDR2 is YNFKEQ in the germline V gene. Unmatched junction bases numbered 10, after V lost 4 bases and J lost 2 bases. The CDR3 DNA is TGTGCCAGCAGCCCTCGGGACAGGGGTTCGGATCAAGAGACCCAGTACTTC. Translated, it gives CASSPRDRGSDQETQYF.

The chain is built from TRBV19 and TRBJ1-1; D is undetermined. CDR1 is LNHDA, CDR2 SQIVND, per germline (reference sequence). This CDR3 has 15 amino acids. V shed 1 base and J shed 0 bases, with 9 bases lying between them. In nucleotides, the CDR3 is TGTGCCAGTAGTATAGGGCGTTCGGTGAACACTGAAGCTTTCTTT. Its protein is CASSIGRSVNTEAFF.

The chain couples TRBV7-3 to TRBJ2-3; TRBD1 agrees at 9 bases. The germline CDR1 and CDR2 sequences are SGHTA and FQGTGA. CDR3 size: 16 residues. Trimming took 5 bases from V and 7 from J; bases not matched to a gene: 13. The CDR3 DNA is TGTGCCAGCAGCCCCCGGTCCCGGGACAGGGAATATACGCAGTATTTT. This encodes CASSPRSRDREYTQYF.

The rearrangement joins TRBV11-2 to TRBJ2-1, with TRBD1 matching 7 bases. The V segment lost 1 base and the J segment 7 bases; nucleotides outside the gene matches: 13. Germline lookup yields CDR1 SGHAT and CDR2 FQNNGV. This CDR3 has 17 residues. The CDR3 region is CASSLGGMGTVKNEQFF. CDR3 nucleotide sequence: TGTGCCAGCAGCTTAGGGGGAATGGGGACAGTGAAAAATGAGCAGTTCTTC.